Shown below are 5 T cell receptor beta chains from a single sample sequenced in a study of T cell repertoires in cytomegalovirus infection. One entry per CDR3 protein results from TCRdb running MiXCR on the reads. The data show 400,000 or so distinct CDR3 sequences, with approximately 30% seen just once and about an eighth held by the top ten. Source material: PBMCs. The origin of the receptors is a human donor in good health (CMV status not recorded). Some clones in this sample may be carry-over from other donors' samples.

V usage is TRBV11-2 and J usage is TRBJ2-2, with 8 bases aligning to TRBD1. CDR1 and CDR2 (germline): SGHAT, FQNNGV. The CDR3 is 16 amino acids. J lost 6 bases, V lost 1 base, and 7 bases had no gene match. In DNA, the CDR3 is TGTGCCAGCAGCTTAGGGGGCAGGGGGCTTGCCGGGGAGCTGTTTTTT. Translating gives CASSLGGRGLAGELFF. Together with reference TRBV11-2 and TRBJ2-2, the CDR3 gives the full variable domain: EAGVAQSPRYKIIEKRQSVAFWCNPISGHATLYWYQQILGQGPKLLIQFQNNGVVDDSQLPKDRFSAERLKGVDSTLKIQPAKLEDSAVYLCASSLGGRGLAGELFFGEGSRLTVL.

Remarks on this clonotype: A much more abundant neighbour one base away suggests this may be a read error. The chain links TRBV7-9 to TRBJ2-3; D not certain. This CDR3 spans 15 amino acids. Germline V lookup: CDR1 SEHNR, CDR2 FQNEAQ (reference sequence). CDR3: CDSSLHRSSTDTQYF. The CDR3 DNA sequence: TGTGACAGCAGCTTACACCGTTCCAGCACAGATACGCAGTATTTT.

The V call is TRBV27, the J call TRBJ2-7, with D perhaps given as TRBD1 or TRBD2 (5 bases each). The germline V and J ends were trimmed by 6 bases and 2 bases, with 11 bases remaining between them. The CDR3 sequence is 13 residues long. Per the germline V gene, CDR1 is MNHEY and CDR2 is SMNVEV (reference sequence). As DNA, the CDR3 is TGTGCCAGCAGGCGGGCACAGGCCTACGAGCAGTACTTC. This gives the protein CASRRAQAYEQYF.

This clonotype was seen more than once but under ten times. The genes are TRBV10-1 and TRBJ2-2; D gene uncertain. The CDR3 runs 12 residues. Germline CDR1 and CDR2: WNHNN and SYGVQD (reference sequence). With 10 bases removed from V and 1 base from J, the gap between germline ends came to 7 bases. The CDR3 loop reads CAIPGNTGELFF. In nucleotides, the CDR3 is TGCGCCATTCCCGGGAACACCGGGGAGCTGTTTTTT.

This rearrangement joins TRBV6-1 to TRBJ2-1; D uncertain. CDR3 length: 14 residues. In germline, CDR1 is MNHNS, CDR2 SASEGT. Trimming took off 2 bases at V and 10 bases at J, with 15 bases between the two ends. The CDR3 region is CASSEFFLIGEQFF. The CDR3 DNA is TGTGCCAGCAGTGAATTCTTCTTGATCGGAGAGCAGTTCTTC.